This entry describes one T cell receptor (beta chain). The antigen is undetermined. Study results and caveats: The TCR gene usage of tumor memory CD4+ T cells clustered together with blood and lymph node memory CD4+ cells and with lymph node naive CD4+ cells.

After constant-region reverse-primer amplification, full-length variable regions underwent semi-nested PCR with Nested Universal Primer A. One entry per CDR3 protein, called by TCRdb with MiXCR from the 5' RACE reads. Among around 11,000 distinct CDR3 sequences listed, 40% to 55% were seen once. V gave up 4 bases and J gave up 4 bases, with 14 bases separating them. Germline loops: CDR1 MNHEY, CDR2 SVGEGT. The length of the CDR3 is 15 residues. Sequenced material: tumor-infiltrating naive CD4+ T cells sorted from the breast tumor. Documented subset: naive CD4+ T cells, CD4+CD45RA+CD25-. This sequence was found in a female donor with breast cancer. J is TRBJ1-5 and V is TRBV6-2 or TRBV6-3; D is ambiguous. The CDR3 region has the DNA TGTGCCAGCAGTTCCACGCAGGCCGTGAATCAGCCCCAGCATTTT. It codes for CASSSTQAVNQPQHF.